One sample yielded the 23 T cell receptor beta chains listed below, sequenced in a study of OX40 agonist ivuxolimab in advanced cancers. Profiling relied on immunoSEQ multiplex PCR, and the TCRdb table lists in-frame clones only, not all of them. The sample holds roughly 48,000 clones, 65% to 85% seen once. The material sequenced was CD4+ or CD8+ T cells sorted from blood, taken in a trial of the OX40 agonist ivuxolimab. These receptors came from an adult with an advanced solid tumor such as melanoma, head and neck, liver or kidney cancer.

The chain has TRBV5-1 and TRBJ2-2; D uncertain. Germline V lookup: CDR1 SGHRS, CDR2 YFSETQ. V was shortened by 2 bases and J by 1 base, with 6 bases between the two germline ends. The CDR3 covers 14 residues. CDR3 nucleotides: TGCGCCAGCAGCTTCGAGGAGAACACCGGGGAGCTGTTTTTT. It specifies CASSFEENTGELFF.

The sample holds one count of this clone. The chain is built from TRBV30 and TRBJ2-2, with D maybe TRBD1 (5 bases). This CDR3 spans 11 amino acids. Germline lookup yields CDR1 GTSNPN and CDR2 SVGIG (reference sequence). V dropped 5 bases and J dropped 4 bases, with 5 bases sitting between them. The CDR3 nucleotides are TGTGCCTGGGGGGCCACCGGGGAGCTGTTTTTT. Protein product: CAWGATGELFF.

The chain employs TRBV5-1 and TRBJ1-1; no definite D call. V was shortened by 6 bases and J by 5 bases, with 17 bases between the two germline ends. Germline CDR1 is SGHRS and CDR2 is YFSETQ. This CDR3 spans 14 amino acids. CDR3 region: CASTVNGEGTEAFF. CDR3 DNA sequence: TGCGCCAGCACCGTTAACGGTGAGGGAACTGAAGCTTTCTTT.

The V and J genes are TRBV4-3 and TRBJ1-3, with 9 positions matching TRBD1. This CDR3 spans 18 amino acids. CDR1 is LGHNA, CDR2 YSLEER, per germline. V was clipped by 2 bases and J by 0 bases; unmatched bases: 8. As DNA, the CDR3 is TGCGCCAGCAGCCAATCGCCGACAGGGGGGTTCTCTGGAAACACCATATATTTT. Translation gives CASSQSPTGGFSGNTIYF.

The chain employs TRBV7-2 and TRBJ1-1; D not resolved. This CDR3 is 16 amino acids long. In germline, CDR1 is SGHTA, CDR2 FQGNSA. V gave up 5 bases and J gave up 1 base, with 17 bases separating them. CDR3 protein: CASSPSWGRANTEAFF. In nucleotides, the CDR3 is TGTGCCAGCAGCCCCTCGTGGGGTCGGGCGAACACTGAAGCTTTCTTT.

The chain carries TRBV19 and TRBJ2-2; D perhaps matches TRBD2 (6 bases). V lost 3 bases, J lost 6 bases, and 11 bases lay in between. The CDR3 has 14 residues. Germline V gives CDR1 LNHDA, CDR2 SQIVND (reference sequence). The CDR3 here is CASSIAWGAGELFF. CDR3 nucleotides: TGTGCCAGTAGTATTGCGTGGGGGGCCGGGGAGCTGTTTTTT.

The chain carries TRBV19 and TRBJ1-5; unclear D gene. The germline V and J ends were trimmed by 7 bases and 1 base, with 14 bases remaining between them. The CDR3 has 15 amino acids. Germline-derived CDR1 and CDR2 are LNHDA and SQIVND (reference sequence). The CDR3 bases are TGTGCCAGTACGAGCATCGCTGGGAGCAATCAGCCCCAGCATTTT. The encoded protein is CASTSIAGSNQPQHF.

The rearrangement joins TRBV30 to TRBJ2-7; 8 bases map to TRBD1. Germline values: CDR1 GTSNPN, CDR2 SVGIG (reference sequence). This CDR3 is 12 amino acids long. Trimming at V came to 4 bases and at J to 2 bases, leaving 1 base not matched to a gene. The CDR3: CAWTTGAYEQYF. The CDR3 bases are TGTGCCTGGACGACAGGGGCCTACGAGCAGTACTTC.

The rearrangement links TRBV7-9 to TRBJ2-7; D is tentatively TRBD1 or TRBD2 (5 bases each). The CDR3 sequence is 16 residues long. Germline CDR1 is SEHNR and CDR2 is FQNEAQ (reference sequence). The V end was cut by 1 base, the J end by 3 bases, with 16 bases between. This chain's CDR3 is CASSLEGDGRLYEQYF. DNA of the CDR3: TGTGCCAGCAGCTTAGAAGGGGACGGACGCCTCTACGAGCAGTACTTC.

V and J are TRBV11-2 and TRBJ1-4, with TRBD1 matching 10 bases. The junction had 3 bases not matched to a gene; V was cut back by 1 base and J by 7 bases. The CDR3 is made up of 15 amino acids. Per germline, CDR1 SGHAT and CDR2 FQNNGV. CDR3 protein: CASSLARTGGEKLFF. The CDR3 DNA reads TGTGCCAGCAGCTTAGCTAGGACAGGGGGTGAAAAACTGTTTTTT.

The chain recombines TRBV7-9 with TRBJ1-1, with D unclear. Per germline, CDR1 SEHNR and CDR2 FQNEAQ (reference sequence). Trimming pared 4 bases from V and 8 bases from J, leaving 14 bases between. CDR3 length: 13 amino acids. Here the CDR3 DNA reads TGTGCCAGCAGCTCGGACCGGACCCTAGAAGCTTTCTTT. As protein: CASSSDRTLEAFF. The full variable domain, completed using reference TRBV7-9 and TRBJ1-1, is DTGVSQNPRHKITKRGQNVTFRCDPISEHNRLYWYRQTLGQGPEFLTYFQNEAQLEKSRLLSDRFSAERPKGSFSTLEIQRTEQGDSAMYLCASSSDRTLEAFFGQGTRLTVV.

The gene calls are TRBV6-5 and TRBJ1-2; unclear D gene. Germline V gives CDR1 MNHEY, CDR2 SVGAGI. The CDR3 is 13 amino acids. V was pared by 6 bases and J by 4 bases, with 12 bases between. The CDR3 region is CASRPGQLYGYTF. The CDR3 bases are TGTGCCAGCAGGCCCGGGCAGCTCTATGGCTACACCTTC.

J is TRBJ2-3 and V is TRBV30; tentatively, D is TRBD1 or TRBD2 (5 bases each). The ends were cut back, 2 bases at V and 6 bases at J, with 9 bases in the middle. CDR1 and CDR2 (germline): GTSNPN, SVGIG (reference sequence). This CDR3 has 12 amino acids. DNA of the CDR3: TGTGCCTGGAGTCGAGGGGAGGATACGCAGTATTTT. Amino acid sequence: CAWSRGEDTQYF.

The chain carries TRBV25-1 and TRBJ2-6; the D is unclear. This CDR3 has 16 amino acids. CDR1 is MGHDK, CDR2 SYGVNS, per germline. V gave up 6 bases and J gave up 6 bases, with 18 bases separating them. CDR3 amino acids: CASSNRRVYLANVLTF. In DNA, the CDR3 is TGTGCCAGCAGCAACCGACGGGTCTACTTGGCCAACGTCCTGACTTTC.

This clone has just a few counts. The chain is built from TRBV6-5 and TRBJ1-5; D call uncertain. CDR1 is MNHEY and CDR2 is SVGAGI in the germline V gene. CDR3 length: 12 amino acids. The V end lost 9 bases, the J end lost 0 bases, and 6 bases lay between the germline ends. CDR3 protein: CARAFSNQPQHF. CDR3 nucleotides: TGTGCCAGGGCATTTAGCAATCAGCCCCAGCATTTT.

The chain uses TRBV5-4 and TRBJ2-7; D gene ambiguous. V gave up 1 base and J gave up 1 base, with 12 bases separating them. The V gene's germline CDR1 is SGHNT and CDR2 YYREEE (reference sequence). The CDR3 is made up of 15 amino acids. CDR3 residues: CASSLSVGVSYEQYF. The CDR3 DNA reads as TGTGCCAGCAGCTTGAGTGTTGGGGTATCCTACGAGCAGTACTTC.

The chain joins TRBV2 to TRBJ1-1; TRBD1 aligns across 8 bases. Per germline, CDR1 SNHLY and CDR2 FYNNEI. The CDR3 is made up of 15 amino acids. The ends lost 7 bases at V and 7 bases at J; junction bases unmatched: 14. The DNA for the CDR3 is TGTGCCAGCACCTTGACAGGGGCTGTCGTGAGTGAAGCTTTCTTT. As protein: CASTLTGAVVSEAFF.

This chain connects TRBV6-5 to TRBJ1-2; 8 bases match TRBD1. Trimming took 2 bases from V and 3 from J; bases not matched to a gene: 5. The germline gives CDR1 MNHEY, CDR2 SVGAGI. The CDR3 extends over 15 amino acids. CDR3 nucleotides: TGTGCCAGCAGTTACGCGGGACAGGTGGACTATGGCTACACCTTC. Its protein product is CASSYAGQVDYGYTF.

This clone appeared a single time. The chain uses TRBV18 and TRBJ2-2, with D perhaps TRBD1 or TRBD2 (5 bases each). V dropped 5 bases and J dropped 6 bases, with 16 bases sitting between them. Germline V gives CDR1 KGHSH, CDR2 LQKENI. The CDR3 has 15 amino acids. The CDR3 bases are TGTGCCAGCTCAGGGGACCTGATTTCGTCCGGGGAGCTGTTTTTT. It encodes CASSGDLISSGELFF.

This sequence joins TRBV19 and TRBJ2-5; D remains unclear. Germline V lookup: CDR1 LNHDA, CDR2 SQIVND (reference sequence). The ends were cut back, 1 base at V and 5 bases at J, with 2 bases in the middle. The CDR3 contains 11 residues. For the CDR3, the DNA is TGTGCCAGTAGTATAGCGGAGACCCAGTACTTC. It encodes CASSIAETQYF.

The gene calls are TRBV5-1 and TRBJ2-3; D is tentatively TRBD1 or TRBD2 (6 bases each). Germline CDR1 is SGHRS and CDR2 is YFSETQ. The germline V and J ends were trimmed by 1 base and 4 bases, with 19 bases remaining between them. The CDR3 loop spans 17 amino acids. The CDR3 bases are TGCGCCAGCAGCTTGACTGCCGGGACTCCAGGGGCAGATACGCAGTATTTT. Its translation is CASSLTAGTPGADTQYF. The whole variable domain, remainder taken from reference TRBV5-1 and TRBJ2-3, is KAGVTQTPRYLIKTRGQQVTLSCSPISGHRSVSWYQQTPGQGLQFLFEYFSETQRNKGNFPGRFSGRQFSNSRSEMNVSTLELGDSALYLCASSLTAGTPGADTQYFGPGTRLTVL.

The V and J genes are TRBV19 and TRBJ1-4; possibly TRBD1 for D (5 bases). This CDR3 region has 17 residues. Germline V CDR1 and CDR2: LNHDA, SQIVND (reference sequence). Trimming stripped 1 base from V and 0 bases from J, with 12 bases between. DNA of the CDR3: TGTGCCAGTAGTATAGGTGGGACCCTTGCAACTAATGAAAAACTGTTTTTT. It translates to CASSIGGTLATNEKLFF.

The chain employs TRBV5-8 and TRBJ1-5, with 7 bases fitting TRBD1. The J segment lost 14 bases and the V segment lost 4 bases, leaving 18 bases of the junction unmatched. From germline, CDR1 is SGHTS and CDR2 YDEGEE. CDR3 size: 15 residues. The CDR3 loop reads CASSPGQAPHSGKHF. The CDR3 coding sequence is TGTGCCAGCAGCCCCGGACAGGCTCCTCATAGCGGGAAGCATTTT.